The clone carrying this T cell receptor (beta chain) has just one count. Its specificity is unknown. The method was immunoSEQ multiplex PCR; TCRdb's version includes in-frame clones alone and lacks a portion of them. The profile shows around 2,000,000 clones, less than 95% of them singletons. This specimen comes from a study of shared clonotypes between healthy human individuals. Study outcomes and limitations: Clonotype sharing across a handful of donors was observed for about 5.5% of naive CD4 clonotypes. The represented genetic and exposure-history diversity was limited by the small number of donors.

Trimming stripped 1 base from V and 6 bases from J, with 7 bases between. The CDR3 runs 13 residues. In germline, CDR1 is SEHNR, CDR2 FQNEAQ (reference sequence). As defined, naive CD8 cells were CD45RO-negative and positively selected for CCR7, with terminally differentiated effector memory CD45RA+ cells excluded. This clonotype originated in a man aged 18 to 29 in good health. The V gene is TRBV7-9, the J gene TRBJ1-5; the D is unclear. The sequenced material came from naive CD8+ T cells sorted from blood. The CDR3 sequence is CASSLGFSQPQHF. As DNA, the CDR3 is TGTGCCAGCAGCTTAGGTTTCAGTCAGCCCCAGCATTTT.